One T cell receptor (beta chain) is described in this entry. The junction had 12 bases not matched to a gene; V was cut back by 8 bases and J by 9 bases. Germline loops: CDR1 SQVTM, CDR2 ANQGSEA. This CDR3 contains 13 residues. This record comes from a study of T cells in Graves' hyperthyroidism and ophthalmopathy. Regions amplified from RNA transcripts were the TCR beta CDR3 regions. A first-round RT-PCR of the TCR CDR3 used the HTBI primer set. TCRdb ran MiXCR on the multiplex PCR reads and lists one entry per CDR3 protein. The data hold 500,000 to 750,000 distinct CDR3 sequences, with under 60% observed a single time.

Source material: peripheral blood or thyroid tissue (not recorded which). The rearrangement links TRBV29-1 to TRBJ2-5; 10 nucleotides agree with TRBD1. This receptor was taken from a woman between 18 and 30 years old with Graves' hyperthyroidism. This CDR3 is CSILTGDRGPQYF. The CDR3 bases are TGCAGCATCCTGACAGGGGACAGGGGTCCCCAGTACTTC.